Below, one T cell receptor beta chain is given with its context. Its matching antigen is unknown. The data were taken from a study of cytomegalovirus exposure and HLA in healthy donors. Overall study findings and caveats: Listed as cytomegalovirus-associated were approximately 160 TCR beta chains.

Amplification used 60 Vbeta primers and 13 Jbeta primers. Here immunoSEQ multiplex PCR was the method, and the copy in TCRdb shows in-frame clones only, minus some. In the table there are tens of thousands of clones, around 91% of which are singletons. This CDR3 has 13 amino acids. Losses at the gene ends were 2 bases for V and 5 bases for J; bases not matched to a gene: 2. Per germline, CDR1 MNHEY and CDR2 SVGAGI. J is TRBJ2-7 and V is TRBV6-5; 8 bases fit TRBD1. The sequenced material came from PBMCs. This sequence originates from a woman aged 25 to 45 in good health and CMV-seropositive. The CDR3 loop reads CASSYAGGNEQYF. CDR3 nucleotide sequence: TGTGCCAGCAGTTACGCAGGGGGCAACGAGCAGTACTTC.